The TCR beta chain under discussion was sequenced for a study of blood T cell repertoires in COVID-19. On the study more broadly: Donors in the United States, Italy and Spain gave samples during acute or convalescent COVID-19. In each case, the material was cDNA or gDNA derived from T cells, B-cell-depleted T cells, or PBMCs.

V shed 1 base and J shed 15 bases, with 15 bases lying between them. This CDR3 has 13 amino acids. Authors' analysis steps: Scientists estimated how many nucleated cells there were by amplifying reference gene primers. Profiled with immunoSEQ multiplex PCR; TCRdb holds only in-frame clones, not every one. From that table come the V and J calls and clone size; the DNA was used to work out D and trimming. The table records 290,000 or so clones, around 86% of them present only once. This sequence originates from a man aged 65 to 85 with acute or convalescent COVID-19. The chain is built from TRBV12-3 or TRBV12-4 and TRBJ2-2; D is possibly TRBD2 (5 bases). Sequencing was done on a sample of peripheral blood. In DNA, the CDR3 is TGTGCCAGCAGTTTAGATCTGTCGGGAAACTTGTTTTTT. This codes for CASSLDLSGNLFF.